The clone carrying this T cell receptor (beta chain) occurred many times. This sample is part of a study of regulatory T cells in long-lasting Graves disease. Arm-PCR with iRepertoire HTBI primers amplified the CDR3 regions for these TCR beta libraries. Each CDR3 protein is one row after TCRdb ran MiXCR on the multiplex PCR reads. The sample carries about 620,000 distinct CDR3 sequences, under 20% recorded once. The time point here: newly diagnosed GD, antithyroid drugs for less than 3 months. Researchers made the TCR library from RNA that was extracted from PBMCs. The same data also went into a second study, on T cells in Graves' hyperthyroidism and ophthalmopathy. Turning to that study: Progression to ophthalmopathy was predicted a median of 6.5 months early.

This clonotype was obtained from a woman aged 30 to 39 with Graves disease. The sequences come from peripheral blood mononuclear cells (PBMCs), collected at new diagnosis, from a patient treated with antithyroid drugs.

CDR3 region: CASSKEGTLNTEAFF. In DNA form, the CDR3 reads TGTGCCAGCTCCAAAGAGGGCACCTTGAACACTGAAGCTTTCTTT. This chain joins TRBV2 and TRBJ1-1; D is undetermined. The length of the CDR3 is 15 residues. Trimming pared 8 bases from V and 0 bases from J, leaving 16 bases between. CDR1 is SNHLY and CDR2 is FYNNEI in the germline V gene.